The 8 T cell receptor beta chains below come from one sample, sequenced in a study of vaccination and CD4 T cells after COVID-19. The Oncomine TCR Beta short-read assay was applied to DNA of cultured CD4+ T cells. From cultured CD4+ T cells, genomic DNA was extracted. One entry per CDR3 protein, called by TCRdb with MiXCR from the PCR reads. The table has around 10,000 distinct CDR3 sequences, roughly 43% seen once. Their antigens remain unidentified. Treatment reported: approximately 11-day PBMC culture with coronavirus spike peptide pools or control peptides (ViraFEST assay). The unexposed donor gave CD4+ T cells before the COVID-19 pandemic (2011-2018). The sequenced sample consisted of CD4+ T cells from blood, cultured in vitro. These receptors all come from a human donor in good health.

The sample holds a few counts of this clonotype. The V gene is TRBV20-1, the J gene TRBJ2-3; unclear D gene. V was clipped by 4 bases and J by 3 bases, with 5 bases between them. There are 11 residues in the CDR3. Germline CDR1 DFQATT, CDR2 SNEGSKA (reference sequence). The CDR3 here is CSAKQTDTQYF. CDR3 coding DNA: TGCAGTGCTAAACAAACAGATACGCAGTATTTT.

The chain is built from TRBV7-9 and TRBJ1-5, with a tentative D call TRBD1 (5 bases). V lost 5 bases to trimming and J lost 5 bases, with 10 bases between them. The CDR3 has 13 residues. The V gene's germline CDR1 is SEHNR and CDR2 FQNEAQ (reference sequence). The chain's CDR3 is CASSNGQYQPQHF. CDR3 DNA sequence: TGTGCCAGCAGCAACGGACAATATCAGCCCCAGCATTTT.

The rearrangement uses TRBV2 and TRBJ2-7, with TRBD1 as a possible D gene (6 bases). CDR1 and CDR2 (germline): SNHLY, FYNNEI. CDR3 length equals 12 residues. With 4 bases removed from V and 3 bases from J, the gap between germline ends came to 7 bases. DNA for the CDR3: TGTGCCAGCAGTGGGACAGACTACGAGCAGTACTTC. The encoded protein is CASSGTDYEQYF.

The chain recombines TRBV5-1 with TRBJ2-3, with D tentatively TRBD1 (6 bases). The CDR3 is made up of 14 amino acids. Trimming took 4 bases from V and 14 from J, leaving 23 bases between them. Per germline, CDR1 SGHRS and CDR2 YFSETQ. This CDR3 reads CASSGGTQGTRWYF. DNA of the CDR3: TGCGCCAGCAGCGGAGGCACACAGGGAACTAGGTGGTATTTT.

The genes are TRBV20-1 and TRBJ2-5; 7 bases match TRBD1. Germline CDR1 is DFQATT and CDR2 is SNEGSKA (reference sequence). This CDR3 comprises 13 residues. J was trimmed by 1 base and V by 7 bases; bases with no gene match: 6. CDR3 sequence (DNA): TGCAGTGGCGACAGGGTTGCCCAAGAGACCCAGTACTTC. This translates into CSGDRVAQETQYF.

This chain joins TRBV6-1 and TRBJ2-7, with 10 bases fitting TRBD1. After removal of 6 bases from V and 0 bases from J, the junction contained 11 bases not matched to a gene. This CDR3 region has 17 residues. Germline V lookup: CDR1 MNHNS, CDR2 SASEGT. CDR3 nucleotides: TGTGCCAGCAGACCCACCGGTTGGGACAGGGGCTCCTACGAGCAGTACTTC. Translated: CASRPTGWDRGSYEQYF.

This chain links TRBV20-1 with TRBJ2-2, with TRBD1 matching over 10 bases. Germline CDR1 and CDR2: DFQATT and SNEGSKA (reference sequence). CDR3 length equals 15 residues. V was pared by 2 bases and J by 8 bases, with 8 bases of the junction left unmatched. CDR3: CSARPGQGVRGELFF. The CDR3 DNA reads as TGCAGTGCTAGACCCGGACAGGGGGTACGAGGGGAGCTGTTTTTT.

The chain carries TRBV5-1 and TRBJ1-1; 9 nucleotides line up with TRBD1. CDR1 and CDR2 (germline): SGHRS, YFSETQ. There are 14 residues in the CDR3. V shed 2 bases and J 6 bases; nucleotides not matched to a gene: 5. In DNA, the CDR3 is TGCGCCAGCAGCTTAGGACAGGGGAGGGCTGAAGCTTTCTTT. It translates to CASSLGQGRAEAFF.